Sequencing of this T cell receptor (beta chain) was carried out in a study of technical replicates of blood from a handful of donors. Using immunoSEQ multiplex PCR, the repertoire was profiled, and TCRdb retains in-frame clones only, with some absent. The repertoire includes over 75,000 clones, approximately 96% of them detected once, and 0.18% sits in the top ten. The V gene lost 5 bases and the J gene lost 13 bases, with 15 bases spanning the gap. The CDR3 totals 11 residues. Germline-derived CDR1 and CDR2 are DFQATT and SNEGSKA (reference sequence). Material: T cells isolated from PBMCs. The V and J genes are TRBV20-1 and TRBJ2-1; D is ambiguous. The receptor's source is a human donor in good health. The CDR3 spells CSAPKWQAQFF. Here the CDR3 DNA reads TGCAGTGCTCCCAAGTGGCAGGCCCAGTTCTTC.